A selection of T cell receptor beta chains follows, all from one sample in a study of T cells after somatic rescue of genetic block. Profiled with immunoSEQ multiplex PCR; TCRdb holds only in-frame clones, not every one. Here the sample spans 88,000 or so clones, 80% to 90% being singletons. The sample taken for sequencing was peripheral blood mononuclear cells (PBMCs). The source is a woman younger than 30. Each CDR3 is given with its conserved first and last residue. The order of the fields is clone size, J gene, D gene, CDR3 length, V gene, CDR3 protein, CDR3 DNA. A D gene is named only where the DNA matches it firmly. Only part of the rows carry a size: once, few, many, or a class if the clone is expanded.

>.|TRBJ2-3|TRBD1|14|TRBV7-9
CASSQDRGTDTQYF
TGTGCCAGCAGCCAAGACAGGGGGACAGATACGCAGTATTTT
>once|TRBJ2-2|TRBD1|14|TRBV19
CASSWTGRTGELFF
TGTGCCAGTAGTTGGACAGGAAGAACCGGGGAGCTGTTTTTT
>.|TRBJ2-7|.|14|TRBV7-6
CASSLGDKPYEQYF
TGTGCCAGCAGCTTAGGGGACAAACCCTACGAGCAGTACTTC
>.|TRBJ1-1|.|16|TRBV7-9
CASSFPQGFFNTEAFF
TGTGCCAGCAGCTTCCCCCAGGGCTTTTTTAACACTGAAGCTTTCTTT
>many|TRBJ2-5|TRBD1|17|TRBV5-1
CASTPRTGPMLKETQYF
TGCGCCAGCACCCCCCGGACAGGCCCGATGCTGAAAGAGACCCAGTACTTC
>.|TRBJ1-1|.|13|TRBV10-3
CAISEARRHEAFF
TGTGCCATCAGTGAAGCTCGGCGTCATGAAGCTTTCTTT
>.|TRBJ2-1|.|15|TRBV5-1
CASSPEGVHGNEQFF
TGCGCCAGCAGCCCGGAGGGGGTACATGGAAATGAGCAGTTCTTC
>.|TRBJ1-3|.|16|TRBV28
CASTRTLSLSGNTIYF
TGTGCCAGCACCCGGACTCTTTCTCTCTCTGGAAACACCATATATTTT
>.|TRBJ2-7|.|14|TRBV10-3
CAISDPGADYEQYF
TGTGCCATCAGTGATCCGGGGGCCGACTACGAGCAGTACTTC
>once|TRBJ2-7|.|12|TRBV11-2
CASSLEGFEQYF
TGTGCCAGCAGCTTAGAGGGTTTCGAGCAGTACTTC
>.|TRBJ2-1|TRBD2|18|TRBV5-1
CASSTGTRGLHQYNEQFF
TGCGCCAGCAGCACCGGGACTAGAGGCCTCCACCAATACAATGAGCAGTTCTTC
>.|TRBJ1-1|.|13|TRBV27
CATSSTGRTEAFF
TGTGCCACCTCCTCGACGGGGCGGACTGAAGCTTTCTTT
>.|TRBJ2-5|TRBD1|13|TRBV5-1
CASSQGVEETQYF
TGCGCCAGCAGCCAGGGGGTAGAGGAGACCCAGTACTTC
>once|TRBJ1-3|.|13|TRBV7-3
CASSLTKTGTIYF
TGTGCCAGCAGCTTAACCAAGACGGGGACCATATATTTT
>.|TRBJ2-7|.|14|TRBV27
CASSPRTETYEQYF
TGTGCCAGCAGTCCACGGACCGAAACCTACGAGCAGTACTTC
>.|TRBJ2-3|.|14|TRBV19
CASSINGGADTQYF
TGTGCCAGTAGTATCAACGGCGGGGCAGATACGCAGTATTTT
>.|TRBJ1-3|.|14|TRBV19
CASNGPSSGNTIYF
TGTGCCAGCAATGGGCCCAGCTCTGGAAACACCATATATTTT
>.|TRBJ1-1|.|13|TRBV5-4
CASSREVNTEAFF
TGTGCCAGCAGCAGGGAGGTGAACACTGAAGCTTTCTTT
>.|TRBJ1-1|TRBD1|16|TRBV19
CAATGTGAFTNTEAFF
TGTGCCGCAACCGGGACAGGGGCCTTCACAAACACTGAAGCTTTCTTT
>.|TRBJ2-5|.|14|TRBV4-1
CASSQDRGWETQYF
TGCGCCAGCAGCCAAGATCGGGGTTGGGAGACCCAGTACTTC
>.|TRBJ2-7|.|16|TRBV4-1
CASSQVGPHPSYEQYF
TGCGCCAGCAGCCAAGTCGGCCCGCATCCCTCCTACGAGCAGTACTTC
>.|TRBJ1-5|.|13|TRBV15
CATSDYSNQPQHF
TGTGCCACCAGCGATTATAGCAATCAGCCCCAGCATTTT
>.|TRBJ1-1|.|17|TRBV10-2
CASSEQGEQGGNTEAFF
TGCGCCAGCAGTGAGCAGGGAGAACAGGGAGGGAACACTGAAGCTTTCTTT
>.|TRBJ2-1|TRBD2|11|TRBV20-1
CSARGGYEQFF
TGCAGTGCTAGGGGGGGGTACGAGCAGTTCTTC
>.|TRBJ2-1|TRBD2|13|TRBV30
CAWSPGGPDEQFF
TGTGCCTGGAGTCCGGGAGGGCCAGATGAGCAGTTCTTC
>.|TRBJ2-3|.|12|TRBV27
CASSLRSDTQYF
TGTGCCAGCAGTTTAAGATCAGATACGCAGTATTTT
>.|TRBJ2-7|.|12|TRBV7-9
CASSLDNYEQYF
TGTGCCAGCAGTCTCGACAACTACGAGCAGTACTTC
>.|TRBJ1-2|.|14|TRBV15
CATSRVGGLYGYTF
TGTGCCACCAGCAGAGTGGGGGGACTCTATGGCTACACCTTC
>once|TRBJ2-7|.|14|TRBV15
CATSRSGPSYEQYF
TGTGCCACCAGCAGATCGGGACCCTCCTACGAGCAGTACTTC
>.|TRBJ2-5|.|13|TRBV28
CASSSFDRETQYF
TGTGCCAGCAGTTCCTTTGATCGAGAGACCCAGTACTTC
>.|TRBJ2-7|TRBD2|15|TRBV5-1
CASSHSSGSPYEQYF
TGCGCCAGCAGTCACTCTAGCGGGAGTCCTTACGAGCAGTACTTC
>.|TRBJ1-1|.|14|TRBV27
CASTAGSGNTEAFF
TGTGCCAGCACCGCGGGATCTGGGAACACTGAAGCTTTCTTT
>.|TRBJ1-1|.|11|TRBV7-9
CASSFTTEAFF
TGTGCCAGCAGCTTTACCACTGAAGCTTTCTTT
>.|TRBJ2-1|.|16|TRBV7-8
CASSLLVTLLVYEQFF
TGTGCCAGCAGCTTATTGGTGACTCTGCTAGTCTATGAGCAGTTCTTC
>.|TRBJ2-1|.|14|TRBV6-6
CASSYGSSYNEQFF
TGTGCCAGCAGTTACGGGAGCTCCTACAATGAGCAGTTCTTC
>.|TRBJ2-7|.|15|TRBV27
CASSRSRVVNYEQYF
TGTGCCAGCAGTAGATCCCGGGTCGTGAACTACGAGCAGTACTTC
>.|TRBJ1-5|TRBD1|16|TRBV6-1
CASSGRQGREDQPQHF
TGTGCCAGCAGTGGACGACAGGGTCGGGAGGATCAGCCCCAGCATTTT
>.|TRBJ2-1|.|14|TRBV7-3
CASSPTGSYNEQFF
TGTGCCAGCAGCCCCACCGGGAGCTACAATGAGCAGTTCTTC
>.|TRBJ1-6|TRBD1|17|TRBV7-9
CASSLALRGGDNSPLHF
TGTGCCAGCAGCTTAGCGCTCAGGGGGGGTGACAATTCACCCCTCCACTTT
>.|TRBJ2-7|.|14|TRBV5-6
CASSLAPGPYEQYF
TGTGCCAGCAGCTTGGCCCCAGGACCCTACGAGCAGTACTTC
>.|TRBJ1-1|.|13|TRBV28
CARVKGLNTEAFF
TGTGCCAGGGTGAAAGGGCTGAACACTGAAGCTTTCTTT
>.|TRBJ2-7|.|14|TRBV7-3
CASSSTPRTDEQYF
TGTGCCAGCAGCTCTACCCCCAGAACGGACGAGCAGTACTTC
>.|TRBJ2-3|.|13|TRBV2
CASSPTGTDTQYF
TGTGCCAGCAGTCCAACGGGCACAGATACGCAGTATTTT
>.|TRBJ2-1|.|14|TRBV27
CASSLRAFYNEQFF
TGTGCCAGCAGTCTCCGGGCCTTTTACAATGAGCAGTTCTTC
>.|TRBJ2-7|.|14|TRBV11-3
CASSLVQVSYEQYF
TGTGCCAGCAGCTTAGTTCAGGTCTCCTACGAGCAGTACTTC
>.|TRBJ2-5|TRBD2|16|TRBV5-1
CASSLGASGSQETQYF
TGCGCCAGCAGCTTGGGAGCTAGCGGCTCCCAAGAGACCCAGTACTTC
>.|TRBJ2-4|.|11|TRBV29-1
CSTEAKNIQYF
TGCAGCACTGAAGCCAAAAACATTCAGTACTTC
>.|TRBJ2-7|TRBD2|16|TRBV6-5
CASSYRTSGNPDEQYF
TGTGCCAGCAGTTACCGGACTAGCGGGAACCCAGACGAGCAGTACTTC
>.|TRBJ1-5|.|16|TRBV30
CAWSVQGLYSNQPQHF
TGTGCCTGGAGTGTACAGGGCCTCTATAGCAATCAGCCCCAGCATTTT
>once|TRBJ1-2|.|16|TRBV28
CASKGSPGQNLYGYTF
TGTGCCAGCAAGGGCTCTCCTGGGCAGAACCTCTATGGCTACACCTTC
>.|TRBJ2-1|TRBD2|14|TRBV27
CASTLAGAYNEQFF
TGTGCCAGCACGCTAGCGGGAGCCTACAATGAGCAGTTCTTC
>.|TRBJ2-2|.|14|TRBV4-1
CASSQGDITGELFF
TGCGCCAGCAGCCAAGGCGACATTACCGGGGAGCTGTTTTTT
>.|TRBJ2-5|.|17|TRBV4-3
CASSQDQLGIGGETQYF
TGCGCCAGCAGCCAAGATCAGTTGGGAATAGGGGGAGAGACCCAGTACTTC
>.|TRBJ2-3|TRBD1|16|TRBV18
CASSPRQGAPGDTQYF
TGTGCCAGCTCACCCCGACAGGGGGCGCCCGGAGATACGCAGTATTTT
>once|TRBJ1-1|TRBD1|13|TRBV2
CASTTDRGFAAFF
TGTGCCAGCACCACCGACAGGGGGTTTGCAGCTTTCTTT